This T cell receptor (beta chain) was profiled in a study of cytomegalovirus exposure and HLA in healthy donors. TCRdb's copy holds only in-frame clones and misses some; the assay was immunoSEQ multiplex PCR. The sample lists under 140,000 clones; 70% to 90% were seen once. The CDR3 is 14 residues long. V was pared by 3 bases and J by 2 bases, with 2 bases of the junction left unmatched. Germline loops: CDR1 KGHSH, CDR2 LQKENI. The receptor comes from a woman aged 25-40 years in good health and CMV-seropositive. The genes are TRBV18 and TRBJ2-7; 9 nucleotides line up with TRBD1. Sequencing input: PBMCs. CDR3 residues: CASSPGTGTYEQYF. The CDR3 DNA reads as TGTGCCAGCTCACCGGGGACAGGGACCTACGAGCAGTACTTC.